This record covers a single T cell receptor (beta chain). V lost 2 bases to trimming and J lost 4 bases, with 12 bases between them. This CDR3 is built from 13 residues. Germline V gives CDR1 GTSNPN, CDR2 SVGIG (reference sequence). The data are from a study of T cell responses to AZD1222 COVID-19 vaccine. Assay used: immunoSEQ multiplex PCR; TCRdb lists only in-frame clones, some missing. The sample has around 50,000 clones, roughly 86% seen once; the top ten hold about a sixth. This clonotype was obtained from an adult in good health. V gene TRBV30 combines with J gene TRBJ2-7; a possible D gene is TRBD2 (5 bases). Source: peripheral blood, taken on day 0 of AZD1222 vaccination. The CDR3 spells CAWSMRAPYEQYF. Here the CDR3 DNA reads TGTGCCTGGAGTATGAGGGCCCCGTACGAGCAGTACTTC. Full variable domain (missing parts from reference TRBV30 and TRBJ2-7): SQTIHQWPATLVQPVGSPLSLECTVEGTSNPNLYWYRQAAGRGLQLLFYSVGIGQISSEVPQNLSASRPQDRQFILSSKKLLLSDSGFYLCAWSMRAPYEQYFGPGTRLTVT.